Below, one T cell receptor beta chain is given with its context. There are a few counts of this clone. Its antigen remains unidentified. Base qualities are not provided; no much larger clone lies one nucleotide away. The CDR3 has 16 amino acids, counting the end cysteine and phenylalanine. Just CDR3 DNA is preserved here, 48 bases in frame from base 1. After removal of 5 bases from V and 2 bases from J, the junction retains 7 bases not matched to a gene. CDR1 and CDR2 (SGHTA, FQGNSA) derive from the germline V gene. Library prep was done by the immunoSEQ multiplex PCR assay. Not all clones reach the TCRdb copy of this immuneACCESS table, which keeps in-frame sequences only. Checked studies attribute under half of the gap to unresolved V genes and leave the rest unexplained. A total of 1,000 to 1,500 clones appear in this sample, 80% of them only once. The ten largest make up 14% to 15% of the sample.

Repertoires were sampled repeatedly over the course of chemoradiotherapy, so clonal expansion could be followed in the tumor microenvironment. This sample was included in a study of chemoradiotherapy in HPV16-positive cancers (dated by TCRdb to between 2021 and 2023). With respect to the entire study: Candidate HPV-specific T-cell clones and common TCR motifs were defined by functional T-cell assays performed on cells from a couple of HPV16-positive patients. TCR repertoires from 86 patients with HPV-related cancers were then used to track the candidate HPV-specific TCRs and motifs. The study asked whether T-cell immunity to the HPV oncoproteins E6 and E7 changes during chemoradiotherapy and whether this immunity affects survival. The full study reports these points: Expansion of candidate HPV-specific clones and E7-related TCR motifs was observed in the tumor microenvironment during treatment, whereas no such expansion was observed for non-HPV-specific T cells. The functional definition of HPV-specific T cells came from only a couple of HPV16-positive patients, and the survival association was reported for HPV16-positive patients. In HPV16-positive patients, expansion of HPV-responsive T cells during chemoradiotherapy was found to be associated with improved recurrence-free survival.

This sequence originates from a human donor with HPV-associated anogenital cancer. The rearrangement joined TRBV7-2 to TRBJ2-1; TRBD2 matches 9 bases in the middle. Sequences were derived from tumor tissue, sampled from a patient who underwent chemoradiotherapy. This receptor carries the CDR3 CASSPDSGRPYNEQFF. Read as DNA, the sequence is TGTGCCAGCAGCCCAGATAGCGGGAGACCCTACAATGAGCAGTTCTTC.